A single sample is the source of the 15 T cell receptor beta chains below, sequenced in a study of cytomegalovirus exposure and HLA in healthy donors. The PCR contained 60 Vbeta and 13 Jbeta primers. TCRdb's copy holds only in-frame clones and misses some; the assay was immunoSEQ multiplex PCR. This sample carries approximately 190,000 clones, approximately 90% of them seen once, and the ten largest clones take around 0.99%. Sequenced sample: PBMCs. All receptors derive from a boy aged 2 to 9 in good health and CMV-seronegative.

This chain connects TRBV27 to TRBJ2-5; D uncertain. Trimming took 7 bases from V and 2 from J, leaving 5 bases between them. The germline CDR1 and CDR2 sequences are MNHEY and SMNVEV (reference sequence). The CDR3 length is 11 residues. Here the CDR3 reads CASTPQETQYF. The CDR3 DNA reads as TGTGCCAGCACCCCTCAAGAGACCCAGTACTTC.

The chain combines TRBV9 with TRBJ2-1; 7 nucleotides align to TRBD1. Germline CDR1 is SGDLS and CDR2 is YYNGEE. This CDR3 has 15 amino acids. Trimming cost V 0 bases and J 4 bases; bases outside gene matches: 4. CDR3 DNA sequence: TGTGCCAGCAGCGTAGCAGGGGGTCCTTACAATGAGCAGTTCTTC. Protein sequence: CASSVAGGPYNEQFF.

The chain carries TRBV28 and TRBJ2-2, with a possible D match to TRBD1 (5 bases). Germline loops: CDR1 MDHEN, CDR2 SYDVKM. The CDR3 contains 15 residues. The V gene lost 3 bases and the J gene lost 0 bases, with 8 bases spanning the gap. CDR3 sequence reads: CASSFLRANTGELFF. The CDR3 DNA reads TGTGCCAGCAGTTTCCTCAGGGCGAACACCGGGGAGCTGTTTTTT.

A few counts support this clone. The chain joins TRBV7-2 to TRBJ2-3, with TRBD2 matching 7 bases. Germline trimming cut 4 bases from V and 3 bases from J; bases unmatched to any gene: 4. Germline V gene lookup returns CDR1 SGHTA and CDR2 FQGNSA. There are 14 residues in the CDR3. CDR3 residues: CASSSGGMTDTQYF. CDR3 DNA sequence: TGTGCCAGCAGCTCGGGGGGAATGACAGATACGCAGTATTTT.

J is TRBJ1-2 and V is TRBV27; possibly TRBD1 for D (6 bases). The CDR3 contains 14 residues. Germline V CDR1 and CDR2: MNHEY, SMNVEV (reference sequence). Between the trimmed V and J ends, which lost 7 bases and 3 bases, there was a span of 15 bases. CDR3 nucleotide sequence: TGTGCCAGCACCCCGAGGCCAGGGGACTATGGCTACACCTTC. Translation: CASTPRPGDYGYTF.

Here the CDR3 DNA reads TGTGCCAGCAAGGCGGATACGAACACCGGGGAGCTGTTTTTT. Translated: CASKADTNTGELFF. The chain links TRBV6-1 to TRBJ2-2, with D hard to call. CDR3 length: 14 amino acids. V lost 7 bases to trimming and J lost 0 bases, with 9 bases between them. Germline values: CDR1 MNHNS, CDR2 SASEGT.

DNA of the CDR3: TGTGCCAGCAAAGCCCTTCAAGGCTACACCTTC. Translated: CASKALQGYTF. The chain recombines TRBV9 with TRBJ1-2; D not certain. Germline V CDR1 and CDR2: SGDLS, YYNGEE. V lost 6 bases, J lost 8 bases, and 11 bases lay in between. The CDR3 extends over 11 amino acids. Full variable domain (rest looked up from reference TRBV9 and TRBJ1-2): DSGVTQTPKHLITATGQRVTLRCSPRSGDLSVYWYQQSLDQGLQFLIQYYNGEERAKGNILERFSAQQFPDLHSELNLSSLELGDSALYFCASKALQGYTFGSGTRLTVV.

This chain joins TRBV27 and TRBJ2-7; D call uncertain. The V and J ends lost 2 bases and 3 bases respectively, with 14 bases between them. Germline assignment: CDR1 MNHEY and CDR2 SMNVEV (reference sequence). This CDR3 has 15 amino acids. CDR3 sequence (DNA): TGTGCCAGCAGTTTACTCCCCGCGGAGATCTACGAGCAGTACTTC. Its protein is CASSLLPAEIYEQYF.

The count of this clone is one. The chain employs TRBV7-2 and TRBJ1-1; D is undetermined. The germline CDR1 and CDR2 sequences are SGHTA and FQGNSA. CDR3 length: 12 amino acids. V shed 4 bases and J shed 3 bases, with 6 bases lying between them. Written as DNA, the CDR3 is TGTGCCAGCAGCTGGGGAGACACTGAAGCTTTCTTT. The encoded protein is CASSWGDTEAFF.

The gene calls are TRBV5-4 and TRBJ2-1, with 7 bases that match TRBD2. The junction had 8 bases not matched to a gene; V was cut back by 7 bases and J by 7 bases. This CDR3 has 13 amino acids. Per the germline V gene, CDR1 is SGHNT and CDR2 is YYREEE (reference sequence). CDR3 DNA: TGTGCCAGCTCCGGGGGGTTTCAGAATGAGCAGTTCTTC. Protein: CASSGGFQNEQFF.

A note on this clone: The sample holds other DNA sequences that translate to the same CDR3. This CDR3 reads CASSLGTEYEQYF. CDR3 nucleotides: TGTGCCAGCAGCTTGGGGACAGAATACGAGCAGTACTTC. The V call is TRBV5-6, the J call TRBJ2-7; a possible D gene is TRBD1 (6 bases). V lost 0 bases to trimming and J lost 4 bases, with 8 bases between them. The germline V gene has CDR1 SGHDT and CDR2 YYEEEE. This CDR3 has 13 residues.

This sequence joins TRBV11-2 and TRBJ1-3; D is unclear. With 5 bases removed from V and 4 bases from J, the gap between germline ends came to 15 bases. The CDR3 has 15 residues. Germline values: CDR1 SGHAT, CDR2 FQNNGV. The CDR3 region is CASSPSRTPGNTIYF. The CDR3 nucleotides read TGTGCCAGCAGCCCGAGCCGGACTCCGGGAAACACCATATATTTT. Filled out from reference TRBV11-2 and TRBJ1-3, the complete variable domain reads EAGVAQSPRYKIIEKRQSVAFWCNPISGHATLYWYQQILGQGPKLLIQFQNNGVVDDSQLPKDRFSAERLKGVDSTLKIQPAKLEDSAVYLCASSPSRTPGNTIYFGEGSWLTVV.

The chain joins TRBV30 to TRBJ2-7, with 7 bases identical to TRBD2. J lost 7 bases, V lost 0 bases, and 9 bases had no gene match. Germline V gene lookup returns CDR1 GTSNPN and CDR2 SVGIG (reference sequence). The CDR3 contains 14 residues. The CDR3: CAWSVAAGVGEQYF. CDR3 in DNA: TGTGCCTGGAGTGTCGCGGCGGGAGTGGGAGAGCAGTACTTC.

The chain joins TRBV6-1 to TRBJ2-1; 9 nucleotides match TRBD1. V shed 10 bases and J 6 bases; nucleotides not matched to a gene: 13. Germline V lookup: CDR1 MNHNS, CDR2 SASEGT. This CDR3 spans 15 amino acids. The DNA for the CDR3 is TGTGCCATCCGCAACCGGGACAGGGTCCTCAATGAGCAGTTCTTC. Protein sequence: CAIRNRDRVLNEQFF.

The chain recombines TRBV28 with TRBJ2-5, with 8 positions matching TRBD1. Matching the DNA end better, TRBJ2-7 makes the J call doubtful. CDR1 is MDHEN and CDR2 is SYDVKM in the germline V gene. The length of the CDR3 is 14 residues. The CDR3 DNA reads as TGTGCCAGCAGTGGGGACAGGCGCTCCTACGAGCAGTACTTC. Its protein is CASSGDRRSYEQYF.